Here is one T cell receptor (beta chain) with its context. V lost 5 bases and J 0 bases, leaving 14 bases between the germline ends. The length of the CDR3 is 15 residues. Germline values: CDR1 MNHEY, CDR2 SMNVEV (reference sequence). Sequencing was performed with immunoSEQ multiplex PCR; in TCRdb, only in-frame clones are kept and a portion is missing. The sample carries 40,000 or so clones, around 92% recorded once. The record originates from a study of T cell changes during pregnancy in multiple sclerosis. Sequenced here: CD8+ T cells from peripheral blood mononuclear cells, sampled in the second trimester of pregnancy. This chain connects TRBV27 to TRBJ2-7; a possible D gene is TRBD1 (6 bases). This sequence originates from a female donor with multiple sclerosis, enrolled in a pregnancy study. Here the CDR3 reads CASSPTGSSSYEQYF. In DNA form, the CDR3 reads TGTGCCAGCAGTCCGACAGGTTCTAGCTCCTACGAGCAGTACTTC.